These 5 T cell receptor beta chains came from one sample sequenced in a study of T cell responses to AZD1222 COVID-19 vaccine. The method was immunoSEQ multiplex PCR; TCRdb's version includes in-frame clones alone and lacks a portion of them. The data contain about 140,000 clones, nearly 95% of them seen just once; the ten biggest clones take up 3.5% to 4.5%. This sample comprised peripheral blood, obtained 28 days after the second AZD1222 dose. These TCRs come from an adult who received the AZD1222 COVID-19 vaccine.

The CDR3 DNA reads as TGTGCCAGCAGCCAAGTGATACAGTCAACTAATGAAAAACTGTTTTTT. It is translated as CASSQVIQSTNEKLFF. The rearrangement uses TRBV3-1 (or the pseudogene TRBV3-2) and TRBJ1-4; no reliable D call. The ends were cut back, 1 base at V and 0 bases at J, with 9 bases in the middle. There are 16 residues in the CDR3. Germline V gene sequence: CDR1 LGHDT, CDR2 YNNKEL (reference sequence).

The J gene is TRBJ2-1, the V gene TRBV13; 10 nucleotides agree with TRBD2. CDR1 PRHDT and CDR2 FYEKMQ come from the germline V gene (reference sequence). Trimming took 7 bases from V and 6 from J; bases not matched to a gene: 9. The CDR3 loop spans 15 amino acids. The CDR3 reads CASTWGLAGVNEQFF. The CDR3 coding sequence is TGTGCCAGCACCTGGGGGCTAGCGGGAGTCAATGAGCAGTTCTTC.

The chain carries TRBV28 and TRBJ1-3, with 8 positions matching TRBD1. The V segment lost 7 bases and the J segment 2 bases; nucleotides outside the gene matches: 4. The CDR3 runs to 14 residues. The germline V gene encodes CDR1 MDHEN and CDR2 SYDVKM. The CDR3 protein is CASTSGGTGNTIYF. As DNA, the CDR3 is TGTGCCAGCACCTCAGGGGGCACTGGAAACACCATATATTTT.

The CDR3 DNA follows: TGCGCCAGCAGCCCGGAACAGGGAACTGAAGCTTTCTTT. Protein product: CASSPEQGTEAFF. V gene TRBV5-1 combines with J gene TRBJ1-1, with a tentative D call TRBD1 (6 bases). Germline V gene data show CDR1 as SGHRS and CDR2 as YFSETQ. CDR3 size: 13 residues. V was cut by 4 bases and J by 5 bases, with 12 bases left in between.

The chain employs TRBV4-3 and TRBJ1-2; D not resolved. CDR1 and CDR2 (germline): LGHNA, YSLEER. The CDR3 consists of 15 residues. V dropped 0 bases and J dropped 8 bases, with 16 bases sitting between them. CDR3 sequence (DNA): TGCGCCAGCAGCCAAGATAGAACGGAATTGGGGGGCTACACCTTC. This translates into CASSQDRTELGGYTF.